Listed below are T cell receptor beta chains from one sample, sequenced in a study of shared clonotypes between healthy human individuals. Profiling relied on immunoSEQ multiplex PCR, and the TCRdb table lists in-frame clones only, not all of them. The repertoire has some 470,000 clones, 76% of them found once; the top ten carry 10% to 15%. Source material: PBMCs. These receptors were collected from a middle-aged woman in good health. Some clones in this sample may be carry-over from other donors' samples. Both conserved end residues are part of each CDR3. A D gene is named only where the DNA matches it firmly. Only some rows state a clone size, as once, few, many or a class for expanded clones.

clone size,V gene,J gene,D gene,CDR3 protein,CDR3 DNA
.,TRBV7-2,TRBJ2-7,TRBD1,CASSLDRGPYEQYF,TGTGCCAGCAGCTTAGACAGGGGGCCTTACGAGCAGTACTTC
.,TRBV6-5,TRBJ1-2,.,CASSAQGLSDYGYTF,TGTGCCAGCAGTGCTCAGGGTTTGAGCGACTATGGCTACACCTTC
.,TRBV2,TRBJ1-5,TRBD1,CASTQGAPSAQHF,TGTGCCAGCACCCAGGGGGCCCCCTCGGCCCAGCATTTT
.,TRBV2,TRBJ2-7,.,CASRAGTGTYEQYF,TGTGCCAGCAGGGCCGGGACTGGGACCTACGAGCAGTACTTC
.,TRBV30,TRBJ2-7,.,CAWKGGGAAVYEQYF,TGTGCCTGGAAAGGGGGAGGGGCCGCGGTATACGAGCAGTACTTC
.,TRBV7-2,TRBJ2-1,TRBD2,CASSPHRLAGVDNEQFF,TGTGCCAGCAGTCCCCACCGACTAGCGGGAGTCGACAATGAGCAGTTCTTC
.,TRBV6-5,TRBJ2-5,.,CASSGFHQETQYF,TGTGCCAGCAGTGGATTCCATCAAGAGACCCAGTACTTC
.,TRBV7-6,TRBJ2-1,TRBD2,CASSLVGTSRNEQFF,TGTGCCAGCAGCTTAGTCGGGACTAGTAGGAATGAGCAGTTCTTC
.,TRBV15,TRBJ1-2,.,CATSRGGEVNYGYTF,TGTGCCACCAGCAGAGGGGGGGAGGTGAACTATGGCTACACCTTC
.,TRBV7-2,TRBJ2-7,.,CASSTLAGTYEQYF,TGTGCCAGCAGCACACTAGCCGGCACCTACGAGCAGTACTTC
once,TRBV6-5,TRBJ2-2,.,CASSLRGAGELFF,TGTGCCAGCAGCCTCAGGGGTGCCGGGGAGCTGTTTTTT
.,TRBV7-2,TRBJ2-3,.,CASSLARGTDTQYF,TGTGCCAGCAGCTTAGCCAGGGGCACAGATACGCAGTATTTT
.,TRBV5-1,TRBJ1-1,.,CASSRGGFFTEAFF,TGCGCCAGCAGCAGGGGCGGTTTTTTTACTGAAGCTTTCTTT
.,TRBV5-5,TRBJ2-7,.,CASTRIPGKAYEQYF,TGTGCCAGCACCCGCATACCGGGCAAAGCCTACGAGCAGTACTTC
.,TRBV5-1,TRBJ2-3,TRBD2,CASSLDASGRSNTQYF,TGCGCCAGCAGCTTGGATGCTAGCGGGAGATCAAATACGCAGTATTTT
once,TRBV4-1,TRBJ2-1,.,CASSQDRQPFSQFF,TGCGCCAGCAGCCAAGATAGGCAGCCGTTTTCCCAGTTCTTC
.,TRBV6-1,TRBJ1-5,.,CASSGGLLDNQPQHF,TGTGCCAGCAGTGGCGGACTCTTAGACAATCAGCCCCAGCATTTT
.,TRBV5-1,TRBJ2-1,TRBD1,CASSQAGQGVNEQFF,TGCGCCAGCAGCCAGGCGGGACAGGGAGTAAATGAGCAGTTCTTC
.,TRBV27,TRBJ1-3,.,CASSFSASEAGNTIYF,TGTGCCAGCAGTTTCTCGGCCTCTGAGGCAGGAAACACCATATATTTT
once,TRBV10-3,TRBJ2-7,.,CAISEPQYEQYF,TGTGCCATCAGTGAGCCGCAGTACGAGCAGTACTTC
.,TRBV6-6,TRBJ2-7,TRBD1,CASSYPPGQGGYEQYF,TGTGCCAGCAGTTACCCTCCAGGACAGGGGGGCTACGAGCAGTACTTC
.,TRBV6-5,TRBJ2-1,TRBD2,CASSSLAGVGEQFF,TGTGCCAGCAGTTCACTAGCGGGAGTTGGTGAGCAGTTCTTC
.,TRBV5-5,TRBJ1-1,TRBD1,CASSPKQGASENTEAFF,TGTGCCAGCAGCCCAAAACAGGGGGCATCTGAGAACACTGAAGCTTTCTTT
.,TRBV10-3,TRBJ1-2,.,CASSDPTEGSYGYTF,TGTGCCAGCAGTGACCCGACAGAGGGCAGCTATGGCTACACCTTC
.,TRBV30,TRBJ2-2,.,CAWNGVGTGELFF,TGTGCCTGGAATGGGGTAGGCACCGGGGAGCTGTTTTTT